Listed below are T cell receptor beta chains from one sample, sequenced in a study of blood T cell repertoires in COVID-19. The repertoire was sequenced with immunoSEQ multiplex PCR; TCRdb's copy has only in-frame clones and lacks some. The profile shows about 73,000 clones, 65% to 85% of them singletons. Source material: peripheral blood. The receptors here all came from a middle-aged man with active COVID-19. Both conserved end residues are part of each CDR3. The D gene is left open where the match is weak. The size entry is marked missing in some rows and otherwise reads once, few, many or a size class.

V gene	J gene	D gene	clone size	CDR3 protein	CDR3 DNA
TRBV18	TRBJ2-1	.	once	CASSPNRYEQFF	TGTGCCAGCTCACCCAACAGATATGAGCAGTTCTTC
TRBV13	TRBJ2-3	TRBD2	.	CASSLGLRFGLAGGPSTDTQYF	TGTGCCAGCAGCTTAGGCCTCCGGTTCGGACTAGCGGGAGGGCCTAGCACAGATACGCAGTATTTT
TRBV18	TRBJ2-1	TRBD2	few	CASSAGAGGRLNEQFF	TGTGCCAGCTCAGCGGGTGCGGGAGGGCGTCTAAATGAGCAGTTCTTC
TRBV19	TRBJ2-6	.	.	CASKTGTGANVLTF	TGTGCCAGTAAAACAGGGACTGGGGCCAACGTCCTGACTTTC
TRBV12-3/TRBV12-4	TRBJ2-1	.	.	CASSPGLNNEQFF	TGTGCCAGCAGTCCTGGACTAAACAATGAACAGTTCTTC
TRBV5-4	TRBJ2-4	TRBD2	once	CASSPGTTRNIQYF	TGTGCCAGCAGCCCCGGGACTACCCGAAACATTCAGTACTTC
TRBV4-2	TRBJ1-3	TRBD1	.	CASSQEGTGPGNTIYF	TGTGCCAGCAGCCAAGAGGGGACAGGGCCCGGAAACACCATATATTTT
TRBV5-8	TRBJ1-2	.	.	CASSSGSPYGYTF	TGTGCCAGCAGCTCCGGGAGCCCCTATGGCTACACCTTC
TRBV5-5	TRBJ1-1	.	.	CASSIGWTEAFF	TGTGCCAGCAGCATCGGGTGGACTGAAGCTTTCTTT
TRBV21-1	TRBJ2-3	.	.	CASSPGEADTQYF	TGTGCCAGCAGCCCTGGGGAGGCAGATACGCAGTATTTT
TRBV28	TRBJ2-2	.	.	CASRAGGPNTGELFF	TGTGCCAGCAGGGCCGGGGGGCCGAACACCGGGGAGCTGTTTTTT
TRBV9	TRBJ2-7	TRBD2	.	CASSQQSGRGYEQYF	TGTGCCAGCAGCCAACAAAGCGGGAGGGGGTACGAGCAGTACTTC
TRBV4-3	TRBJ2-3	.	.	CASSQDAGGAEVGDTQYF	TGCGCCAGCAGCCAAGATGCCGGCGGGGCTGAGGTGGGAGATACGCAGTATTTT
TRBV20-1	TRBJ2-7	.	.	CSASSGYEQYF	TGCAGTGCTAGTTCGGGCTACGAGCAGTACTTC
TRBV5-1	TRBJ2-5	TRBD2	.	CASSLSGGQETQYF	TGCGCCAGCAGCTTAAGCGGGGGACAAGAGACCCAGTACTTC
TRBV21-1	TRBJ2-7	.	once	CASSKAGQGKREQYF	TGTGCCAGCAGCAAAGCGGGACAGGGGAAGAGAGAGCAGTACTTC
TRBV5-1	TRBJ2-1	.	.	CASSTPKGEHEQFF	TGCGCCAGCAGCACCCCAAAGGGGGAGCATGAGCAGTTCTTC
TRBV3-1/TRBV3-2	TRBJ1-1	.	.	CASRPAGQGTEAFF	TGTGCCAGCAGACCGGCCGGTCAGGGAACTGAAGCTTTCTTT
TRBV7-9	TRBJ2-5	.	.	CASSSTGVETQYF	TGTGCCAGCAGCTCCACCGGGGTGGAGACCCAGTACTTC
TRBV6-2/TRBV6-3	TRBJ2-3	.	.	CASSYVGQNTDTQYF	TGTGCCAGCAGTTACGTCGGACAGAACACAGATACGCAGTATTTT
TRBV7-9	TRBJ1-6	TRBD1	.	CASSLGKGARSPLHF	TGTGCCAGCAGCTTAGGAAAGGGGGCAAGGTCACCCCTCCACTTT
TRBV28	TRBJ1-6	.	.	CASNQGTFSPLHF	TGTGCCAGCAACCAGGGTACTTTTTCACCCCTCCACTTT
TRBV19	TRBJ2-3	.	.	CASSAGPVSTDTQYF	TGTGCCAGTAGTGCGGGACCAGTAAGCACAGATACGCAGTATTTT
TRBV11-2	TRBJ1-3	TRBD1	.	CASSYGQENTIYF	TGTGCCAGCAGCTACGGACAGGAAAACACCATATATTTT
TRBV18	TRBJ2-1	.	.	CASSRAAGYDEQFF	TGTGCCAGCTCACGAGCGGCGGGCTACGATGAGCAGTTCTTC
TRBV28	TRBJ1-4	.	.	CASSPGGRGEKLFF	TGTGCCAGCAGCCCCGGGGGTAGGGGTGAAAAACTGTTTTTT
TRBV11-3	TRBJ2-3	TRBD1	.	CASSLRDSQDTQYF	TGTGCCAGCAGCTTAAGGGACAGCCAAGATACGCAGTATTTT
TRBV3-1/TRBV3-2	TRBJ2-1	.	.	CASSQVFNEQFF	TGTGCCAGCAGCCAAGTCTTCAATGAGCAGTTCTTC
TRBV6-4	TRBJ2-1	.	.	CASSQEGLRYNEQFF	TGTGCCAGCAGCCAGGAGGGACTGAGGTACAATGAGCAGTTCTTC
TRBV19	TRBJ1-1	.	.	CASSISREDTEAFF	TGTGCCAGTAGTATAAGCAGGGAAGACACTGAAGCTTTCTTT
TRBV6-5	TRBJ1-2	TRBD1	.	CASSWDSSNYGYTF	TGTGCCAGCAGTTGGGACAGTTCTAACTATGGCTACACCTTC
TRBV2	TRBJ1-4	TRBD1	.	CASSTDRGTNEKLFF	TGTGCCAGCAGCACGGACAGGGGAACTAATGAAAAACTGTTTTTT
TRBV9	TRBJ2-3	.	.	CASSHLAATDTQYF	TGTGCCAGCAGCCACCTTGCGGCCACAGATACGCAGTATTTT
TRBV6-5	TRBJ2-7	.	.	CASSPQPGKDEQYF	TGTGCCAGCAGTCCCCAGCCGGGAAAGGACGAGCAGTACTTC
TRBV6-4	TRBJ2-1	TRBD2	.	CASSELAGDYNEQFF	TGTGCCAGCAGTGAGCTAGCGGGGGACTACAATGAGCAGTTCTTC
TRBV5-5	TRBJ1-1	.	.	CASSNTGNTEAFF	TGTGCCAGCAGTAATACAGGGAACACTGAAGCTTTCTTT
TRBV4-2	TRBJ2-7	.	few	CASSLLPGKEDEQYF	TGTGCCAGCAGCCTCCTCCCCGGGAAGGAGGACGAGCAGTACTTC
TRBV19	TRBJ1-1	.	.	CASSGQTATEAFF	TGTGCCAGTAGCGGACAGACTGCCACTGAAGCTTTCTTT
TRBV10-3	TRBJ2-3	.	.	CAISARQGRGADTQYF	TGTGCCATCAGTGCACGACAGGGAAGGGGGGCAGATACGCAGTATTTT
TRBV5-4	TRBJ2-4	TRBD2	.	CASSPLGGNIQYF	TGTGCCAGCAGCCCCCTGGGGGGGAACATTCAGTACTTC
TRBV6-6	TRBJ1-1	.	few	CASIDRWDTEAFF	TGTGCCAGCATCGACAGGTGGGACACTGAAGCTTTCTTT
TRBV7-3	TRBJ2-3	TRBD2	.	CASSLTQRGTQYF	TGTGCCAGCAGCTTAACCCAGCGGGGGACGCAGTATTTT
TRBV9	TRBJ2-7	TRBD1	.	CASSVAGTGEIGEQYF	TGTGCCAGCAGCGTAGCCGGGACAGGGGAAATTGGCGAGCAGTACTTC
TRBV10-3	TRBJ2-6	TRBD2	.	CAISEPGRAGANVLTF	TGTGCCATCAGTGAGCCGGGGAGGGCTGGGGCCAACGTCCTGACTTTC
TRBV27	TRBJ1-4	.	.	CASSNREAGNEKLFF	TGTGCCAGCAGTAACCGGGAGGCGGGCAATGAAAAACTGTTTTTT